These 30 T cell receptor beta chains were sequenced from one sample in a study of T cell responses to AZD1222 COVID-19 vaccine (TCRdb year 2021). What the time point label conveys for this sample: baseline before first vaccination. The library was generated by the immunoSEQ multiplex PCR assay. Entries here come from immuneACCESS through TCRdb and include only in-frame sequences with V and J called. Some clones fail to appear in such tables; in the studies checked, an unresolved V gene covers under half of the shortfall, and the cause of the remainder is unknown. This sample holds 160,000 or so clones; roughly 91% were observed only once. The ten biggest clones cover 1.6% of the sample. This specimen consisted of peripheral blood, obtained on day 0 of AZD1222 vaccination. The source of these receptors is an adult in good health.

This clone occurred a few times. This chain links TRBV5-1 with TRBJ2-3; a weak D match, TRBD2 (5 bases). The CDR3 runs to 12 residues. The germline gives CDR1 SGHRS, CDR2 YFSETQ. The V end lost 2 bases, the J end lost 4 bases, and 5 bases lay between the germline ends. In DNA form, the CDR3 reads TGCGCCAGCAGCTTCGGGGCAGATACGCAGTATTTT. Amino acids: CASSFGADTQYF. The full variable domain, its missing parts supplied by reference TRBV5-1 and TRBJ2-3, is KAGVTQTPRYLIKTRGQQVTLSCSPISGHRSVSWYQQTPGQGLQFLFEYFSETQRNKGNFPGRFSGRQFSNSRSEMNVSTLELGDSALYLCASSFGADTQYFGPGTRLTVL.

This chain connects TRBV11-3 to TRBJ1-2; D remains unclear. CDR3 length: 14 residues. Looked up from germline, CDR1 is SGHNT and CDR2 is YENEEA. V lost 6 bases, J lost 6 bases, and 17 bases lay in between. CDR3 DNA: TGTGCCAGCAGTCTGGACGGGTACGAGGATGGCTACACCTTC. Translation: CASSLDGYEDGYTF.

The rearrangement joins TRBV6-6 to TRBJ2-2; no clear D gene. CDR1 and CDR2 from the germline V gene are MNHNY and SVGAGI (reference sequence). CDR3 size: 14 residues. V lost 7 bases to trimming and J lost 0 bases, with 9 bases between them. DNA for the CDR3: TGTGCCAGCAATCCAGAGCCGAACACCGGGGAGCTGTTTTTT. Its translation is CASNPEPNTGELFF.

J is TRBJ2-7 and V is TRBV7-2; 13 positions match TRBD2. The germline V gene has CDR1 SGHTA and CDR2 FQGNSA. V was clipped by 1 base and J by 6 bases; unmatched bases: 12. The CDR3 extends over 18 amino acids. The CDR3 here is CASSLVAFGLAGVAEQYF. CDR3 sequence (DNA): TGTGCCAGCAGCTTAGTCGCGTTCGGACTAGCGGGAGTAGCCGAGCAGTACTTC.

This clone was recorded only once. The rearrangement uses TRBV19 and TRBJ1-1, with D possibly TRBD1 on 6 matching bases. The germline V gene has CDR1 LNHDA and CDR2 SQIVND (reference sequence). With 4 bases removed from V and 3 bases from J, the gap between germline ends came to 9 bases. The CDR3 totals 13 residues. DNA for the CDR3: TGTGCCAGTAGTAAGGGGGGTTACACTGAAGCTTTCTTT. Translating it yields CASSKGGYTEAFF.

The CDR3 DNA follows: TGCAGCGTTGGATTCGGAGCGGGAAACACAGATACGCAGTATTTT. Its protein is CSVGFGAGNTDTQYF. This chain links TRBV29-1 with TRBJ2-3; TRBD2 aligns across 7 bases. V was clipped by 4 bases and J by 2 bases; unmatched bases: 9. This CDR3 comprises 15 residues. Germline V lookup: CDR1 SQVTM, CDR2 ANQGSEA.

CDR3 DNA sequence: TGTGCCACCAGCAGAACACAAACAGTCTCCTACAATGAGCAGTTCTTC. Translation: CATSRTQTVSYNEQFF. The rearrangement links TRBV15 to TRBJ2-1, with D uncertain. Germline CDR1 reads LNHNV; CDR2 reads YYDKDF (reference sequence). The CDR3 sequence is 16 residues long. V was pared by 2 bases and J by 0 bases, with 11 bases between.

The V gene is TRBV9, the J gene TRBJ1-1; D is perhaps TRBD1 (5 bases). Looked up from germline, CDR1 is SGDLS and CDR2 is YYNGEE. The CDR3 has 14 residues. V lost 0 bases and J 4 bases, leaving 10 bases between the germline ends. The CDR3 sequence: CASSVEVQGTEAFF. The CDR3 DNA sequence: TGTGCCAGCAGCGTAGAAGTCCAGGGCACTGAAGCTTTCTTT.

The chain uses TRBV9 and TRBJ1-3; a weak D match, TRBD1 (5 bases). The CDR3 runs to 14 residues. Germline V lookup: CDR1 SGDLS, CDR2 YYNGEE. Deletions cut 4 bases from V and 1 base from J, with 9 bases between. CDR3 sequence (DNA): TGTGCCAGCAGCCCGGGGGGTTCTGGAAACACCATATATTTT. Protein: CASSPGGSGNTIYF.

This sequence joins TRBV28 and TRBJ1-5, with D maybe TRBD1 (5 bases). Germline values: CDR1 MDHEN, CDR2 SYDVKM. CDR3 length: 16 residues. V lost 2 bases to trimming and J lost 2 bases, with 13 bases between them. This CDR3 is CASSLSGGGGNQPQHF. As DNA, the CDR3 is TGTGCCAGCAGTTTAAGTGGGGGAGGAGGCAATCAGCCCCAGCATTTT.

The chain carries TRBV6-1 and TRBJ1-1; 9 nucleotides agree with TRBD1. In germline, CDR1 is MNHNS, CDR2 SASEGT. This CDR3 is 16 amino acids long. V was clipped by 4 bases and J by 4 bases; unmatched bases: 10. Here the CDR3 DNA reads TGTGCCAGCAGTGTCAGGGGGACAGGGAGGGCCACTGAAGCTTTCTTT. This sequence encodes CASSVRGTGRATEAFF.

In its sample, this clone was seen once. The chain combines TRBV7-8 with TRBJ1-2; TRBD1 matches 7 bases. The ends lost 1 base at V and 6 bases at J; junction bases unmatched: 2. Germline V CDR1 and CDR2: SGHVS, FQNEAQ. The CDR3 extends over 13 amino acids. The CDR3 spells CASSLGQGDGYTF. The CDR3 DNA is TGTGCCAGCAGCTTAGGACAGGGTGATGGCTACACCTTC. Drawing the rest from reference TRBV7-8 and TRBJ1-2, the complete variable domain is GAGVSQSPRYKVAKRGQDVALRCDPISGHVSLFWYQQALGQGPEFLTYFQNEAQLDKSGLPSDRFFAERPEGSVSTLKIQRTQQEDSAVYLCASSLGQGDGYTFGSGTRLTVV.

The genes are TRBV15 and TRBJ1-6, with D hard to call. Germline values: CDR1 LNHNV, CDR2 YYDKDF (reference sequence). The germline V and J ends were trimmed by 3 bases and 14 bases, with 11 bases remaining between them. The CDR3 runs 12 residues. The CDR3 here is CATSSAESSLHF. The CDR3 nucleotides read TGTGCCACCAGCAGCGCTGAGTCGTCCCTCCACTTT.

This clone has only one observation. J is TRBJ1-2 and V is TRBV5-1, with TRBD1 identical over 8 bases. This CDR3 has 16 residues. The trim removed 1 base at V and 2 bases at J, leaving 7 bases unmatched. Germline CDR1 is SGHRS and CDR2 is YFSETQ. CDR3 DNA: TGCGCCAGCAGCTTGCTCCCGGGACAGGAGAACTATGGCTACACCTTC. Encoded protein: CASSLLPGQENYGYTF.

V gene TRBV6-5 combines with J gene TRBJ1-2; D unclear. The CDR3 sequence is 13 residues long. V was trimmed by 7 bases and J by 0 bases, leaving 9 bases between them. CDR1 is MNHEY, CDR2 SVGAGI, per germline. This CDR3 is CASTPAANYGYTF. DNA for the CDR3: TGTGCCAGCACTCCGGCAGCTAACTATGGCTACACCTTC.

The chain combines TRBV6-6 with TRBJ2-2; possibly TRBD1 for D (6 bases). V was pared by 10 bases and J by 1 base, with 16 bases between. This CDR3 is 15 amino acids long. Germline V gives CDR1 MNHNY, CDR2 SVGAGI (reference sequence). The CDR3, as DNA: TGTGCCACCTGGGACACAACAATGAACACCGGGGAGCTGTTTTTT. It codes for CATWDTTMNTGELFF.

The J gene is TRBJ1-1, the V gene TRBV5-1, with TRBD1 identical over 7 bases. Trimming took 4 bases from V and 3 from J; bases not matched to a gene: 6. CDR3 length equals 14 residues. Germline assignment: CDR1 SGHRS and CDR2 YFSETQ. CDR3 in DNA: TGCGCCAGCAGCCCAGGACAGGCGTACACTGAAGCTTTCTTT. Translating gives CASSPGQAYTEAFF.

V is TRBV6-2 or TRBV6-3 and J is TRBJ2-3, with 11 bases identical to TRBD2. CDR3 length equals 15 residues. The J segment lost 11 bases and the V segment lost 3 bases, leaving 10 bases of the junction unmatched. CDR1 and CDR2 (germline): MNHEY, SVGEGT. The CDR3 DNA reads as TGTGCCAGCAGTTATAGGAAGACTAGCGGGATTTGGCAGTATTTT. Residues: CASSYRKTSGIWQYF.

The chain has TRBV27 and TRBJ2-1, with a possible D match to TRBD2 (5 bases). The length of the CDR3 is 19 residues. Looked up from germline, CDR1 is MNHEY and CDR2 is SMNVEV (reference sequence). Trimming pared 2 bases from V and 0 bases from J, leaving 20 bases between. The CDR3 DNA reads TGTGCCAGCAGTTTAGGGTCCTTTCGGACTGGGAGCTCCTACAATGAGCAGTTCTTC. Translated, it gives CASSLGSFRTGSSYNEQFF.

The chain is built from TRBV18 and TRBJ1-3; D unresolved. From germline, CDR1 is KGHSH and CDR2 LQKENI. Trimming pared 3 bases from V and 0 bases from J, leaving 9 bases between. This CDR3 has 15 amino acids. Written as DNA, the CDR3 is TGTGCCAGCTCACCTACGCGGAACTCTGGAAACACCATATATTTT. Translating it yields CASSPTRNSGNTIYF.

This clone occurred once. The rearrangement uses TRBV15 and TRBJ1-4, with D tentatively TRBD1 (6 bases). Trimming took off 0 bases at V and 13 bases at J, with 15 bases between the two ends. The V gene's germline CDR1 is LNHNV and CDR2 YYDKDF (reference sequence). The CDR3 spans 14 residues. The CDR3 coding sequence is TGTGCCACCAGCAGAGAGATTTTGGGGGGCGGACTGTTTTTT. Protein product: CATSREILGGGLFF.

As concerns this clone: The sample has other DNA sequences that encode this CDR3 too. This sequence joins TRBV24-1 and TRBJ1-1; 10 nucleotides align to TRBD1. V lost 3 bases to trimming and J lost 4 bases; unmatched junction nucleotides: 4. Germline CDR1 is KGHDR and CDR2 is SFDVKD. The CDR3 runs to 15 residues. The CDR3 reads CATSDPRTGGTEAFF. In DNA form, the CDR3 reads TGTGCCACCAGTGATCCCCGGACAGGGGGCACTGAAGCTTTCTTT.

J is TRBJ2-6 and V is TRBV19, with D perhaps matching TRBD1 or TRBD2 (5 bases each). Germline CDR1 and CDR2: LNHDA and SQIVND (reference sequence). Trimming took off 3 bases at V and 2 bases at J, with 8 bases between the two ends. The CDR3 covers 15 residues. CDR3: CASSIRGAGANVLTF. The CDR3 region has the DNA TGTGCCAGTAGTATTAGAGGGGCTGGGGCCAACGTCCTGACTTTC.

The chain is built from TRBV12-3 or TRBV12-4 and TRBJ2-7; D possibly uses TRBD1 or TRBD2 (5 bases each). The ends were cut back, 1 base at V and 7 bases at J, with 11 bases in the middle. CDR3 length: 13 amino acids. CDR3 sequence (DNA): TGTGCCAGCAGTTTAGGGGACGGTGGGGAGCAGTACGTC. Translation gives CASSLGDGGEQYV.

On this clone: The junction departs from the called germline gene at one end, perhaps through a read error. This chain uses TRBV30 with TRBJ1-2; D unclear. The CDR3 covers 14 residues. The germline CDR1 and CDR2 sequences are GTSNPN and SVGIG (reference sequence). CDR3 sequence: CAWSVGGRSSEWGF. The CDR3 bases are TGTGCCTGGAGTGTAGGTGGGCGGAGTTCCGAGTGGGGCTTC.

The DNA of the CDR3 is TGTGCCAGTAGTCTTCCGACTAGCGGGAGGGCTAATGAGCAGTTCTTC. It yields the protein CASSLPTSGRANEQFF. The V call is TRBV19, the J call TRBJ2-1, with 14 bases identical to TRBD2. Germline V gene sequence: CDR1 LNHDA, CDR2 SQIVND (reference sequence). The CDR3 spans 16 residues. J was trimmed by 7 bases and V by 5 bases; bases with no gene match: 7.

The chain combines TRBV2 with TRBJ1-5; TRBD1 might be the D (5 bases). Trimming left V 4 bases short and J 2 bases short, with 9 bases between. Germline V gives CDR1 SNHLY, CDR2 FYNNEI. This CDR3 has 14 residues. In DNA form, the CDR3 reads TGTGCCAGCAGTGCCACGGGGGGCAATCAGCCCCAGCATTTT. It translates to CASSATGGNQPQHF.

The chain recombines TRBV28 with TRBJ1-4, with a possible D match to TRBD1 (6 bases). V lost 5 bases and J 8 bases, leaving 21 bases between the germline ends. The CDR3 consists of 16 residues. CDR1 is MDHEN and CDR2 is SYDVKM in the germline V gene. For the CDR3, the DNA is TGTGCCAGCAGTGCCCCGGGGGCGAGGTCTAGGGAAAAACTGTTTTTT. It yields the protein CASSAPGARSREKLFF.

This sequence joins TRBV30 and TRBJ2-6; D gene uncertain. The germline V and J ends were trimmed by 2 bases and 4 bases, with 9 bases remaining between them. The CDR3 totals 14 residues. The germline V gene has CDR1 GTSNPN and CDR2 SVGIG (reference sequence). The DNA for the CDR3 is TGTGCCTGGAGTAGCCTCAAAGGGGCCAACGTCCTGACTTTC. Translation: CAWSSLKGANVLTF.

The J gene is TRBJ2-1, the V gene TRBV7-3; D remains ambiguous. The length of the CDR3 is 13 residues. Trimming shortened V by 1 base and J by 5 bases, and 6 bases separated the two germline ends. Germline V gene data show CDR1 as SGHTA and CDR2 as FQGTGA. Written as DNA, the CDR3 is TGTGCCAGCAGCTTAAGCAGCAACAATGAGCAGTTCTTC. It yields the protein CASSLSSNNEQFF.